Listed below are T cell receptor beta chains from one sample, sequenced in a study of T-cell memory formation after mild COVID-19. One entry per CDR3 protein results from TCRdb running MiXCR on the 5' RACE reads. The repertoire holds approximately 250,000 distinct CDR3 sequences, with around 17% as singletons. The sample consisted of PBMCs or a T cell subset sorted from them (not recorded which). The receptors derive from a man between 18 and 29 years old who had mild COVID-19 (a few samples of this study predate the infection). Cell type and time point are not known. The CDR3 runs from the conserved cysteine through the conserved F or W. The D gene is left open where the match is weak. For some rows the clone size is stated as once, few or many, or as a class when expanded; others skip it.

cdr3_aa clone_size d_call v_call
CASSFREYNEQFF few NA TRBV5-1
CASSLPKREQFF few NA TRBV27
CASTRTGTDHGYTF few TRBD1 TRBV6-2/TRBV6-3
CASSLVSQGPTDTQYF NA NA TRBV7-9
CASSRTGANTGELFF many TRBD1 TRBV5-5
CASSEHQGAEAFF few NA TRBV9
CASSGQNSPLHF few NA TRBV7-9
CASSWGTDKIYGYTF NA NA TRBV5-6
CASSYYPTANYGYTF many NA TRBV6-6
CSARDLASGSFF few NA TRBV20-1
CASSYVQGLLETQYF NA NA TRBV5-1
CASRNRFDEQFF few NA TRBV10-3
CASFQSENTEAFF NA NA TRBV6-5
CASSSGTGLSRGTDTQYF many TRBD1 TRBV5-1
CASSEQLGNSPLHF NA NA TRBV2
CASSYDRLDYGYTF few NA TRBV27
CASSLNRGANTEAFF many TRBD1 TRBV5-4
CASTGPVNEQFF NA NA TRBV10-2
CASSTLVVSSYNEQFF few NA TRBV5-6
CASSVGVGNTEAFF NA NA TRBV9
CSAPNVGETQYF few NA TRBV20-1
CASSDGAGGQDTQYF many TRBD2 TRBV6-4
CSAEVTSGGFTDTQYF NA TRBD2 TRBV20-1
CASSTGAKLFF NA NA TRBV7-6
CASSARDGSYEQYF NA NA TRBV12-3/TRBV12-4
CATSDRGADQPQHF NA TRBD1 TRBV24-1
CASSQAHSDTEAFF few NA TRBV4-1
CASSPGGGQMNYGYTF few NA TRBV7-9
CASSRGAFF few NA TRBV7-2
CASSLGLYTDTQYF NA NA TRBV5-1